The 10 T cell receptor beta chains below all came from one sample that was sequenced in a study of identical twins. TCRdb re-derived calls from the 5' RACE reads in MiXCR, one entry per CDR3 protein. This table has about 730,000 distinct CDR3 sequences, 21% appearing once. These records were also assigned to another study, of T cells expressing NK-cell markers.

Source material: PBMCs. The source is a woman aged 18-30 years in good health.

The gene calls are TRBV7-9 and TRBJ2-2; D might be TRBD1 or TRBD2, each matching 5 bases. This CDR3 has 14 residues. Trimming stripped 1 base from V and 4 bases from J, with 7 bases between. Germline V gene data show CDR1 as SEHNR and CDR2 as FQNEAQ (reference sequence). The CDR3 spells CASSLGGTTGELFF. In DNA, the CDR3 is TGTGCCAGCAGCTTAGGGGGGACCACCGGGGAGCTGTTTTTT.

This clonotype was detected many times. DNA of the CDR3: TGCGCCAGCAGCGGGGGGACAGGGGGCTTCGACGAGCAGTACTTC. Protein sequence: CASSGGTGGFDEQYF. The chain carries TRBV5-1 and TRBJ2-7, with 12 bases fitting TRBD1. V gave up 4 bases and J gave up 5 bases; unmatched junction bases: 7. From germline, CDR1 is SGHRS and CDR2 YFSETQ. The CDR3 length is 15 residues.

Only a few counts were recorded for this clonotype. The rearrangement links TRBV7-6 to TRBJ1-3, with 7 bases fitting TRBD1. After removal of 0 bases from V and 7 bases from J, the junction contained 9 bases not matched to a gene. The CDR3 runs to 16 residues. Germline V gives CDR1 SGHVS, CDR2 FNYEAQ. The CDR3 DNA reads TGTGCCAGCAGCTTAGCCGGGACAGTGCGCGGGAACACCATATATTTT. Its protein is CASSLAGTVRGNTIYF.

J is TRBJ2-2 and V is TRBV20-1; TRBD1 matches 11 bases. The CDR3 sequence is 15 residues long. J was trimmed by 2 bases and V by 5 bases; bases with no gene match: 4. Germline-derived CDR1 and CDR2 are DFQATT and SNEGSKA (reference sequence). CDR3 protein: CSAGGTGGNTGELFF. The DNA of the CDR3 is TGCAGTGCTGGAGGGACAGGGGGAAACACCGGGGAGCTGTTTTTT.

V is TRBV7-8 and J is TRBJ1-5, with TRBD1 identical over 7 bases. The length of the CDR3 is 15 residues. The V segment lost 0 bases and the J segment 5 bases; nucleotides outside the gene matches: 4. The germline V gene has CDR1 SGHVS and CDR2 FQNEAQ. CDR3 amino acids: CASSLAPGGYQPQHF. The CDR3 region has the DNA TGTGCCAGCAGCTTAGCGCCAGGGGGTTATCAGCCCCAGCATTTT.

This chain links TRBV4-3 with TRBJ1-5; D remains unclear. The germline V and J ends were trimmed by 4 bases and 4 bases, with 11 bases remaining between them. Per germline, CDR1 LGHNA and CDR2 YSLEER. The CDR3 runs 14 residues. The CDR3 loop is CASSPRQSNQPQHF. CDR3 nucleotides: TGCGCCAGCAGCCCCCGCCAGTCGAATCAGCCCCAGCATTTT.

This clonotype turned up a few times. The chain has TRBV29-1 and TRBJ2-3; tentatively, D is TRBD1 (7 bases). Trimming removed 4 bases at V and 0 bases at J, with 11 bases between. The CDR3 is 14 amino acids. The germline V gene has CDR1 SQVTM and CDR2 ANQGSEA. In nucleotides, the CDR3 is TGCAGCGTTGGCAGGGGGACTAGCACAGATACGCAGTATTTT. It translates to CSVGRGTSTDTQYF.

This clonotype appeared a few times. DNA of the CDR3: TGTGCCAGCGCCTCGGACAGCCCAGGGGGTGGCTACACCTTC. Translation gives CASASDSPGGGYTF. V and J are TRBV6-1 and TRBJ1-2, with 7 bases lining up with TRBD1. The CDR3 consists of 14 residues. The germline CDR1 and CDR2 sequences are MNHNS and SASEGT. The J segment lost 7 bases and the V segment lost 8 bases, leaving 13 bases of the junction unmatched.

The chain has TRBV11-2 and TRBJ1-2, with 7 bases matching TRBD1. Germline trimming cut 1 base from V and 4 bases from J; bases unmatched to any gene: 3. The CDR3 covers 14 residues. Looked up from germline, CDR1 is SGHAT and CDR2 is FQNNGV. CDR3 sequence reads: CASSLGTGIYGYTF. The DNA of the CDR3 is TGTGCCAGCAGCTTAGGGACAGGAATCTATGGCTACACCTTC.

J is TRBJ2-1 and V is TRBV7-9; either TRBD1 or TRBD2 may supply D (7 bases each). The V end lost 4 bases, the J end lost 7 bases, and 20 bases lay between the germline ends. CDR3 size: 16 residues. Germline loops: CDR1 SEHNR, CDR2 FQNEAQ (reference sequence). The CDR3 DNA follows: TGTGCCAGCAGCTCCACCAGGGGGGGGGCTAGGAATGAGCAGTTCTTC. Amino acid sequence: CASSSTRGGARNEQFF.